These 26 T cell receptor beta chains came from one sample sequenced in a study of tumor and adjacent non-tumor tissue in lung cancer. The library came from three nested PCR rounds adapted from ARM-PCR protocols. One entry per CDR3 protein, called by TCRdb with MiXCR from the multiplex PCR reads. The sample shows 76,000 or so distinct CDR3 sequences, around 70% of them seen only once. The template was RNA from unsorted bulk tissue. Sequenced sample: lung tumor tissue. These receptors all come from a woman in her 70s with non-small cell lung cancer.

Notes on this clonotype: This clone may be a read error of a much larger clone one base away. This rearrangement joins TRBV20-1 to TRBJ2-3, with D possibly TRBD1 on 5 matching bases. Germline V gene lookup returns CDR1 DFQATT and CDR2 SNEGSKA (reference sequence). The CDR3 is made up of 13 amino acids. DNA of the CDR3: TGCAGCCTTTCCGACAGTAACACAGATAGGCAGTATTTT. Protein product: CSLSDSNTDRQYF.

This clonotype occurred many times. V is TRBV29-1 and J is TRBJ2-1; TRBD1 matches at 9 bases. V shed 6 bases, J shed 7 bases, and the junction held 13 bases outside the gene matches. The CDR3 runs to 15 residues. From germline, CDR1 is SQVTM and CDR2 ANQGSEA. The CDR3 DNA follows: TGCAGCGTGCGGGAAGGGGACAGGGTCACTAATGAGCAGTTCTTC. Protein: CSVREGDRVTNEQFF.

This clonotype showed up many times. The chain couples TRBV5-1 to TRBJ2-2; 10 nucleotides align to TRBD1. The CDR3 is made up of 18 amino acids. The V segment lost 3 bases and the J segment 3 bases; nucleotides outside the gene matches: 11. Germline values: CDR1 SGHRS, CDR2 YFSETQ. The CDR3 bases are TGCGCCAGCAGCTCCCCCGGGACAGGGGTTACGGACACCGGGGAGCTGTTTTTT. It translates to CASSSPGTGVTDTGELFF.

On this clonotype itself: This may be a read error: a much more frequent sequence differs by one nucleotide. For the CDR3, the DNA is TGTGCCAGCAGCCTTCAGGACAGTCGGGATCAGCCCCAGCATTTT. The encoded protein is CASSLQDSRDQPQHF. The gene calls are TRBV11-2 and TRBJ1-5; a possible D gene is TRBD1 (6 bases). The V end was cut by 5 bases, the J end by 5 bases, with 16 bases between. CDR3 length equals 15 residues. The germline gives CDR1 SGHAT, CDR2 FQNNGV.

About this clonotype itself: The CDR3 does not close with the conserved phenylalanine or tryptophan, likely indicating a read error. V and J are TRBV6-5 and TRBJ2-7; D is ambiguous. CDR1 MNHEY and CDR2 SVGAGI come from the germline V gene. The CDR3 sequence is 14 residues long. V lost 5 bases and J lost 1, with 12 bases in between. The CDR3 region is CASSPDRVSYEQYS. As DNA, the CDR3 is TGTGCCAGCAGTCCCGATAGGGTTTCCTACGAGCAGTACTCC.

The chain couples TRBV7-8 to TRBJ2-7; D is possibly TRBD1 or TRBD2 (5 bases each). Germline V gene sequence: CDR1 SGHVS, CDR2 FQNEAQ. V lost 8 bases and J lost 0, with 14 bases in between. The CDR3 totals 14 residues. DNA of the CDR3: TGTGCCAGCGGACCGGGGCCATGCTCCTACGAGCAGTACTTC. Its translation is CASGPGPCSYEQYF.

With regard to this clonotype: The junction differs from germline at one of its ends, possibly a read error. The chain carries TRBV5-4 and TRBJ1-3, with 8 bases that match TRBD1. CDR1 SGHNT and CDR2 YYREEE come from the germline V gene (reference sequence). The CDR3 spans 16 residues. The CDR3, as DNA: TGTGCTAGCAGTCGACACGGACAGGGTACTGGAAACACCATATATTTT. It encodes CASSRHGQGTGNTIYF.

The V and J genes are TRBV5-4 and TRBJ2-1, with 8 bases that match TRBD1. Germline CDR1 reads SGHNT; CDR2 reads YYREEE (reference sequence). V was clipped by 3 bases and J by 15 bases; unmatched bases: 8. This CDR3 comprises 12 residues. The CDR3 DNA follows: TGTGCCAGCAGCTCTACAGGGGGTGAGTGGTTCTTC. It yields the protein CASSSTGGEWFF.

A word on this clonotype: A read error is likely, as this CDR3 ends without the conserved phenylalanine or tryptophan. The rearrangement links TRBV4-2 to TRBJ2-2; no firm D call. CDR3 size: 16 residues. Germline V gene lookup returns CDR1 LGHNA and CDR2 YNFKEQ. CDR3 nucleotides: TGTGCCAACAGCCAAGATAGGTCCCCACGTACCGGGGAGCTGTTTCTT. Translating gives CANSQDRSPRTGELFL.

Remarks on this clonotype: The conserved phenylalanine or tryptophan normally closing the CDR3 is absent here, so this likely arose from a read error. The V gene is TRBV5-1, the J gene TRBJ2-2; 9 bases align to TRBD2. Germline V gene lookup returns CDR1 SGHRS and CDR2 YFSETQ. Unmatched junction bases numbered 14, after V lost 6 bases and J lost 8 bases. The CDR3 has 16 amino acids. This CDR3 is CASNSSRTSVTGELFL. CDR3 bases: TGCGCCAGCAACTCATCCCGGACTAGCGTCACAGGGGAGCTGTTTCTT.

Of note for this clonotype: The CDR3 carries no conserved terminal phenylalanine or tryptophan, so it likely arises from a read error. V is TRBV20-1 and J is TRBJ1-1, with no clear D. CDR3 length: 15 amino acids. Germline V CDR1 and CDR2: DFQATT, SNEGSKA (reference sequence). Trimming shortened V by 2 bases and J by 1 base, and 14 bases separated the two germline ends. CDR3 residues: CSARPGGSENTEAFS. The CDR3 DNA is TGCAGTGCTAGACCAGGAGGAAGCGAGAACACTGAAGCTTTCTCT.

This clonotype was seen repeatedly, ten times or more. The rearrangement joins TRBV5-6 to TRBJ2-7; TRBD1 agrees at 8 bases. The CDR3 runs to 13 residues. The germline V gene has CDR1 SGHDT and CDR2 YYEEEE. The J segment lost 6 bases and the V segment lost 7 bases, leaving 9 bases of the junction unmatched. The CDR3 DNA is TGTGCCAGCGGGGGCCAGGGGGCTTTCGAGCAGTACTTC. This codes for CASGGQGAFEQYF. Complete variable domain (other parts from reference TRBV5-6 and TRBJ2-7): DAGVTQSPTHLIKTRGQQVTLRCSPKSGHDTVSWYQQALGQGPQFIFQYYEEEERQRGNFPDRFSGHQFPNYSSELNVNALLLGDSALYLCASGGQGAFEQYFGPGTRLTVT.

This chain uses TRBV29-1 with TRBJ2-1; D ambiguous. Germline loops: CDR1 SQVTM, CDR2 ANQGSEA. The V gene lost 7 bases and the J gene lost 9 bases, with 22 bases spanning the gap. The CDR3 is 14 amino acids. The CDR3 DNA reads TGCAGCGCTGATGTTGCTGGCCCTTTGGGTGAGCAGTTCTTC. Translation gives CSADVAGPLGEQFF.

Only a few counts were recorded for this clonotype. A much larger clone differs from this one at a single base, so this may be a read error. The chain links TRBV24-1 to TRBJ2-3; TRBD2 is a possible D gene (6 bases). CDR3 length equals 15 residues. CDR1 and CDR2 (germline): KGHDR, SFDVKD. CDR3 nucleotides: TGTGCCACCAGTGATTGGACCCGGGAGCCAGATACGCGGTATTTT. It is translated as CATSDWTREPDTRYF.

As concerns this clonotype: No DNA is shown, since the ends of the CDR3 on it are uncertain; the CDR3 is the one TCRdb lists. The chain uses TRBV5-6 and TRBJ2-7; the D call in the table, TRBD1, was not verified against the DNA. CDR1 is SGHDT, CDR2 YYEEEE, per germline. The CDR3 spans 15 residues, counting both ends. CDR3 sequence reads: CASSWGQGSYDEQHF.

The chain combines TRBV5-5 with TRBJ2-7; D possibly corresponds to TRBD2 (6 bases). The CDR3 runs to 15 residues. Trimming cost V 8 bases and J 0 bases, with 18 bases left between them. Germline V gene sequence: CDR1 SGHKS, CDR2 YYEKEE (reference sequence). The CDR3 sequence is CASNLGLWISYEQYF. In DNA, the CDR3 is TGTGCCAGTAACTTGGGACTGTGGATCTCCTACGAGCAGTACTTC.

Comment on this clonotype: Compared with germline, one end of the junction differs, possibly owing to a read error. The V call is TRBV6-6, the J call TRBJ1-2, with D unresolved. Germline V gives CDR1 MNHNY, CDR2 SVGAGI (reference sequence). This CDR3 spans 15 amino acids. CDR3 sequence (DNA): TGTGCCAGCAGCCTCCCCGAAGTTTTGGCCTATGGCTACGCCTTC. Protein product: CASSLPEVLAYGYAF.

The chain uses TRBV29-1 and TRBJ2-3, with 7 positions matching TRBD2. Trimming removed 3 bases from V and 9 bases from J; junction bases left unmatched: 12. The V gene's germline CDR1 is SQVTM and CDR2 ANQGSEA. CDR3 length: 14 amino acids. Here the CDR3 reads CSVDGGSGARTQYF. DNA for the CDR3: TGCAGCGTTGATGGCGGGAGTGGCGCGAGAACGCAGTATTTT.

This clonotype was seen repeatedly, ten times or more. This chain joins TRBV13 and TRBJ2-5; TRBD1 might be the D (5 bases). CDR1 is PRHDT and CDR2 is FYEKMQ in the germline V gene (reference sequence). V lost 5 bases, J lost 7 bases, and 8 bases lay in between. The CDR3 has 11 amino acids. CDR3 region: CASSQGVTQYF. The CDR3 nucleotides are TGTGCCAGCAGCCAAGGGGTGACCCAGTACTTC.

This chain links TRBV12-3 or TRBV12-4 with TRBJ2-3, with D tentatively TRBD1 or TRBD2 (5 bases each). The germline V and J ends were trimmed by 10 bases and 5 bases, with 19 bases remaining between them. This CDR3 spans 14 amino acids. CDR3 nucleotide sequence: TGTGCCATCAGCCCGGGACCAGCGATAGATACGCAGTATTTT. This encodes CAISPGPAIDTQYF.

This clonotype was recorded at least ten times. The J gene is TRBJ2-5, the V gene TRBV30; TRBD2 aligns across 7 bases. The germline V gene has CDR1 GTSNPN and CDR2 SVGIG (reference sequence). V dropped 0 bases and J dropped 5; count of bases not matched to a gene: 3. This CDR3 is 13 amino acids long. The CDR3 coding sequence is TGTGCCTGGAGTGTAACTAGCGCGGAGACCCAGTACTTC. Translation gives CAWSVTSAETQYF.

At least ten counts were recorded for this clonotype. The genes are TRBV30 and TRBJ2-1; D is ambiguous. CDR3 length: 13 residues. Germline CDR1 reads GTSNPN; CDR2 reads SVGIG (reference sequence). Deletions cut 0 bases from V and 3 bases from J, with 6 bases between. The CDR3 nucleotides are TGTGCCTGGAGTGTTTTCCGCTACAATGAGCAGTTCTTC. Protein: CAWSVFRYNEQFF. Based on the CDR3 plus reference TRBV30 and TRBJ2-1, the full variable domain is SQTIHQWPATLVQPVGSPLSLECTVEGTSNPNLYWYRQAAGRGLQLLFYSVGIGQISSEVPQNLSASRPQDRQFILSSKKLLLSDSGFYLCAWSVFRYNEQFFGPGTRLTVL.

Points on this clonotype: A much larger clone lies a single base off, so this may be a read error. Since the CDR3 does not end with the conserved phenylalanine or tryptophan, this likely comes from a read error. The V and J genes are TRBV5-1 and TRBJ1-1; tentative D call: TRBD1 (5 bases). This CDR3 has 15 amino acids. The germline V gene encodes CDR1 SGHRS and CDR2 YFSETQ. Trimming shortened V by 0 bases and J by 2 bases, and 11 bases separated the two germline ends. In nucleotides, the CDR3 is TGCGCCAGCAGCTTGGGCCAGGGAGTCAACACTGAAGCTTTCTTA. This sequence encodes CASSLGQGVNTEAFL.

In regard to this clonotype: This CDR3 is missing its conserved last phenylalanine or tryptophan, likely due to a read error. The rearrangement uses TRBV4-2 and TRBJ2-1; 11 nucleotides line up with TRBD2. The CDR3 is made up of 17 amino acids. Per the germline V gene, CDR1 is LGHNA and CDR2 is YNFKEQ. The CDR3 DNA reads TGTGCCAGAAGCCCCACCGGACTAGCGGGTAACTACAATGAGCAGTTCCTC. Amino acids: CARSPTGLAGNYNEQFL.

The chain recombines TRBV28 with TRBJ2-3, with a possible D match to TRBD2 (5 bases). The CDR3 runs to 15 residues. Germline CDR1 and CDR2: MDHEN and SYDVKM. Trimming removed 3 bases from V and 5 bases from J, with 15 bases in between. Here the CDR3 reads CASSLPSDLRDTQYF. CDR3 in DNA: TGTGCCAGCAGTTTGCCCTCGGACTTGAGAGATACGCAGTATTTT.

This clonotype was seen many times. The V call is TRBV5-1, the J call TRBJ2-1; either TRBD1 or TRBD2 may supply D (5 bases each). This CDR3 is built from 13 residues. Germline lookup yields CDR1 SGHRS and CDR2 YFSETQ. V was shortened by 3 bases and J by 5 bases, with 9 bases between the two germline ends. Here the CDR3 DNA reads TGCGCCAGCAGCTGGGACGATAACAATGAGCAGTTCTTC. Its protein is CASSWDDNNEQFF. The full variable domain, completed using reference TRBV5-1 and TRBJ2-1, is KAGVTQTPRYLIKTRGQQVTLSCSPISGHRSVSWYQQTPGQGLQFLFEYFSETQRNKGNFPGRFSGRQFSNSRSEMNVSTLELGDSALYLCASSWDDNNEQFFGPGTRLTVL.